This note documents a single T cell receptor beta chain sequence. Its antigen is still unknown. The source of the sample is a study of cytomegalovirus exposure and HLA in healthy donors. General observations from the study: In presence/absence analyses, roughly uniform sequencing depth across donors was assumed. Most TCR sequences showed up rarely, but some public TCRs showed up in many donors.

13 Jbeta primers and 60 Vbeta primers were used for the PCR. Sequencing used immunoSEQ multiplex PCR; TCRdb keeps in-frame clones, though not all of them. This sample has around 150,000 clones, with around 86% found just once. The sequence was obtained from a girl aged 2 to 9 in good health and CMV-seropositive. The sequenced sample was PBMCs.

The CDR3: CASTRWNEQFF. The CDR3 DNA sequence: TGTGCCAGCACGAGGTGGAATGAGCAGTTCTTC. The gene calls are TRBV6-5 and TRBJ2-1; D ambiguous. Trimming shortened V by 7 bases and J by 7 bases, and 8 bases separated the two germline ends. The CDR3 loop spans 11 amino acids. Looked up from germline, CDR1 is MNHEY and CDR2 is SVGAGI.